This T cell receptor beta chain is from a study of spatial heterogeneity in lung cancer. Study background: Raw sequencing reads included, on average, more than 9.5 appearances of each unique TCR and UMI combination.

This clonotype has ten or more counts. The target antigen is unknown. Described time point: sample taken at primary tumor resection. The donor population consisted of over 55 patients with untreated, early-stage non-small cell lung cancer. The CDR3 totals 17 residues. The V segment lost 0 bases and the J segment 5 bases; nucleotides outside the gene matches: 7. CDR1 LGHNA and CDR2 YNFKEQ come from the germline V gene. Notes on the study in general: Ubiquitous, expanded tumor-derived TCRs were more frequently observed in blood at resection than at follow-up.

Unique molecular identifiers, one per molecule, were present on every TCR cDNA molecule. A single record per CDR3 protein comes from TCRdb applying MiXCR to the 5' RACE reads. Seen here are roughly 48,000 distinct CDR3 sequences, approximately 5% observed once, and the top ten hold around 10%. The sequencing used PBMCs, collected at surgery. The clonotype originates from a male donor with early-stage non-small cell lung cancer. V is TRBV4-2 and J is TRBJ2-7; 13 bases agree with TRBD2. The CDR3 nucleotides read TGTGCCAGCAGCCAAGATAGACCCGGGACTAGCGGGAACGAGCAGTACTTC. This encodes CASSQDRPGTSGNEQYF.